Below, 12 T cell receptor beta chains from the same sample are listed, as sequenced in a study of cytomegalovirus exposure and HLA in healthy donors. Repertoires were generated with immunoSEQ multiplex PCR, while TCRdb's copy carries only in-frame clones and drops some. The table shows about 130,000 clones, with about nine tenths occurring only once. Source material: PBMCs. The receptors were sampled from a man aged 25-45 years in good health and CMV-seronegative.

The V call is TRBV7-9, the J call TRBJ2-2, with TRBD1 identical over 9 bases. In germline, CDR1 is SEHNR, CDR2 FQNEAQ (reference sequence). This CDR3 is 19 amino acids long. V shed 6 bases, J shed 0 bases, and the junction held 14 bases outside the gene matches. CDR3 in amino acids: CASRTTVTGGHTNTGELFF. The CDR3 DNA reads as TGTGCCAGCAGGACCACCGTTACAGGGGGCCACACGAACACCGGGGAGCTGTTTTTT.

The chain employs TRBV11-3 and TRBJ2-3; TRBD2 might be the D (6 bases). The CDR3 is 15 amino acids. In germline, CDR1 is SGHNT, CDR2 YENEEA. V shed 0 bases and J shed 6 bases, with 13 bases lying between them. Here the CDR3 reads CASSLDGGSGDTQYF. DNA of the CDR3: TGTGCCAGCAGCTTAGATGGGGGGTCTGGGGATACGCAGTATTTT.

The V and J genes are TRBV5-1 and TRBJ2-3; TRBD2 is a possible D gene (6 bases). Germline loops: CDR1 SGHRS, CDR2 YFSETQ. With 4 bases removed from V and 3 bases from J, the gap between germline ends came to 15 bases. The CDR3 runs 15 residues. In DNA, the CDR3 is TGCGCCAGCAGCCGACCCAAGGAGGGGACAGATACGCAGTATTTT. It specifies CASSRPKEGTDTQYF. Using reference TRBV5-1 and TRBJ2-3 for the parts outside the CDR3, the full variable domain is KAGVTQTPRYLIKTRGQQVTLSCSPISGHRSVSWYQQTPGQGLQFLFEYFSETQRNKGNFPGRFSGRQFSNSRSEMNVSTLELGDSALYLCASSRPKEGTDTQYFGPGTRLTVL.

V usage is TRBV5-1 and J usage is TRBJ1-4; tentatively, D is TRBD1 (5 bases). From germline, CDR1 is SGHRS and CDR2 YFSETQ. CDR3 length: 16 residues. Deletions cut 0 bases from V and 7 bases from J, with 16 bases between. The CDR3, as DNA: TGCGCCAGCAGCTTGGTTTTCTCGGGGGTTAGTGAAAAACTGTTTTTT. Protein sequence: CASSLVFSGVSEKLFF.

The chain has TRBV5-1 and TRBJ1-1, with 8 bases matching TRBD1. J gave up 5 bases and V 1 base, and 13 bases lay outside the gene matches. CDR1 is SGHRS and CDR2 is YFSETQ in the germline V gene. The CDR3 loop spans 17 amino acids. CDR3 amino acids: CASSLRGRGLGKTEAFF. CDR3 coding DNA: TGCGCCAGCAGCTTGAGGGGCAGGGGGCTCGGAAAAACTGAAGCTTTCTTT.

This clone was seen just once. This chain connects TRBV7-9 to TRBJ1-1; TRBD1 aligns across 9 bases. Germline CDR1 SEHNR, CDR2 FQNEAQ (reference sequence). CDR3 size: 17 residues. Trimming cost V 5 bases and J 1 base; bases outside gene matches: 11. CDR3 DNA sequence: TGTGCCAGCAGCCCGACCCCCAAGGACAGGGGGAACACTGAAGCTTTCTTT. Translation gives CASSPTPKDRGNTEAFF.

V and J are TRBV4-2 and TRBJ1-1; D perhaps matches TRBD1 (6 bases). Germline V gene lookup returns CDR1 LGHNA and CDR2 YNFKEQ. The CDR3 is 15 residues long. V lost 1 base and J 5 bases, leaving 14 bases between the germline ends. The CDR3 DNA reads TGTGCCAGCAGCCAAGTGGGGGGGGCTCGGACTGAAGCTTTCTTT. Translation gives CASSQVGGARTEAFF.

J is TRBJ1-5 and V is TRBV5-1; possibly TRBD1 for D (6 bases). V was clipped by 0 bases and J by 0 bases, with 10 bases between them. The CDR3 length is 16 residues. Germline lookup yields CDR1 SGHRS and CDR2 YFSETQ. This chain's CDR3 is CASSLEGGLSNQPQHF. The DNA of the CDR3 is TGCGCCAGCAGCTTGGAGGGGGGGCTTAGCAATCAGCCCCAGCATTTT. The entire variable domain, with the rest obtained from reference TRBV5-1 and TRBJ1-5, is as follows: KAGVTQTPRYLIKTRGQQVTLSCSPISGHRSVSWYQQTPGQGLQFLFEYFSETQRNKGNFPGRFSGRQFSNSRSEMNVSTLELGDSALYLCASSLEGGLSNQPQHFGDGTRLSIL.

The V call is TRBV5-4, the J call TRBJ2-2; possible D gene TRBD2, 5 bases. Germline CDR1 is SGHNT and CDR2 is YYREEE (reference sequence). The CDR3 totals 15 residues. The V and J ends lost 4 bases and 0 bases respectively, with 10 bases between them. In DNA, the CDR3 is TGTGCCAGCAGCGACTACTTGGCGAACACCGGGGAGCTGTTTTTT. It encodes CASSDYLANTGELFF.

The genes are TRBV28 and TRBJ1-5, with 8 nucleotides matching TRBD1. Trimming at V came to 2 bases and at J to 5 bases, leaving 20 bases not matched to a gene. Per the germline V gene, CDR1 is MDHEN and CDR2 is SYDVKM. There are 20 residues in the CDR3. Here the CDR3 DNA reads TGTGCCAGCAGTTTAACCACCCTCCTCGCCGACAGGGGCCCCTATCAGCCCCAGCATTTT. It yields the protein CASSLTTLLADRGPYQPQHF.

The V call is TRBV6-1, the J call TRBJ1-4; 11 bases are shared with TRBD1. V lost 5 bases, J lost 7 bases, and 6 bases stayed unmatched. The CDR3 consists of 15 residues. Germline CDR1 and CDR2: MNHNS and SASEGT. The CDR3 DNA sequence: TGTGCCAGCAGTCAAACCGGGACAGGGGGTGAAAAACTGTTTTTT. Amino acid sequence: CASSQTGTGGEKLFF.

The V call is TRBV5-4, the J call TRBJ2-3, with 7 nucleotides matching TRBD1. V was pared by 7 bases and J by 2 bases, with 10 bases of the junction left unmatched. The CDR3 totals 15 residues. Germline CDR1 reads SGHNT; CDR2 reads YYREEE (reference sequence). The CDR3 sequence: CASHQPGQNTDTQYF. The CDR3 nucleotides are TGTGCCAGCCATCAACCGGGACAGAACACAGATACGCAGTATTTT.